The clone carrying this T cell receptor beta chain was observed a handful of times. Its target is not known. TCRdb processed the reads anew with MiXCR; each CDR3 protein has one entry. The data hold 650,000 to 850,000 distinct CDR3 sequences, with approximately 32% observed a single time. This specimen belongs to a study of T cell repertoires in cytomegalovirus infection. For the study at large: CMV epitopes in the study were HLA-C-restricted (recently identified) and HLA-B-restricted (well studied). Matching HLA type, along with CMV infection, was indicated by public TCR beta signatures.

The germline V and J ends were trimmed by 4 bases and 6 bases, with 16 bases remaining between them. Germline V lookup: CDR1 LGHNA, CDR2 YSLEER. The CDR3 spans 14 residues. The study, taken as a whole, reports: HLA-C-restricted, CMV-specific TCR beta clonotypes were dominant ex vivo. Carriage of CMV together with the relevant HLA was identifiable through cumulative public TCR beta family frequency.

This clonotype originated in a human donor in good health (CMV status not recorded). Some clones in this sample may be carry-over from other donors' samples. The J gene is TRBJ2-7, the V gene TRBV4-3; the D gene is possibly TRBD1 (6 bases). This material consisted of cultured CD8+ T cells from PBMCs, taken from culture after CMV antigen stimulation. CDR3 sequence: CASSLSTGRAEQYF. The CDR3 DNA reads TGCGCCAGCAGCCTCTCGACAGGCCGGGCCGAGCAGTACTTC.